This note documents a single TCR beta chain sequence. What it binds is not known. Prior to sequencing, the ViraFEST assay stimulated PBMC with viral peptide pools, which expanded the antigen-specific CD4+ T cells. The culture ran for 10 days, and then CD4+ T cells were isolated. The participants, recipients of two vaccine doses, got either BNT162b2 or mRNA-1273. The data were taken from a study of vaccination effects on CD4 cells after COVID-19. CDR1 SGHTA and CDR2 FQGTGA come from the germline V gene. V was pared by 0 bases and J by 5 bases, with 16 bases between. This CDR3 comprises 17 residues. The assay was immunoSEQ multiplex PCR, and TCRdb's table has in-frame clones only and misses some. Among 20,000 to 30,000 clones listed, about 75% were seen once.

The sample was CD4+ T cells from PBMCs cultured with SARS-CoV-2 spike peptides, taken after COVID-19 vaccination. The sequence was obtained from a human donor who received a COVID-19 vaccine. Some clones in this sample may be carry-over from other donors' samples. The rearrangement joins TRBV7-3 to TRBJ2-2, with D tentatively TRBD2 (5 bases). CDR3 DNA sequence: TGTGCCAGCAGCTTAACGTCGGATCGGGGTAGTACCGGGGAGCTGTTTTTT. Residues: CASSLTSDRGSTGELFF.